A selection of T cell receptor beta chains follows, all from one sample in a study of identical twins. One entry per CDR3 protein, called by TCRdb with MiXCR from the 5' RACE reads. Among some 630,000 distinct CDR3 sequences listed, less than 9% were seen once. This sample was shared with a second study, whose subject was yellow fever vaccine responses in identical twins.

Sequences were obtained from PBMCs. The receptors here all came from a young woman in good health. Both conserved end residues are part of each CDR3. A D gene is named only where the DNA matches it firmly. Expanded clones are given a class, and other clones once, few, many or no size at all.

j_call clone_size d_call v_call cdr3_aa cdr3_nt
TRBJ1-1 few - TRBV20-1 CSSAGAPTEAFF TGCAGTTCCGCTGGGGCACCAACTGAAGCTTTCTTT
TRBJ2-2 - - TRBV7-7 CASRSGTGELFF TGTGCCAGCAGGTCGGGGACCGGGGAGCTGTTTTTT
TRBJ2-1 many - TRBV3-1 CASSPRLEGAAQFF TGTGCCAGCAGCCCGCGACTGGAAGGAGCGGCGCAGTTCTTC
TRBJ2-2 - TRBD2 TRBV29-1 CSVEREDTGELFF TGCAGCGTAGAGCGGGAGGACACCGGGGAGCTGTTTTTT
TRBJ2-5 many - TRBV2 CASKARNYEEAGNMRYF TGTGCCAGCAAAGCCCGGAACTATGAGGAGGCGGGAAACATGAGGTACTTC
TRBJ1-2 many - TRBV20-1 CSARVRGGENYGYTF TGCAGTGCTAGAGTCAGAGGGGGAGAAAACTATGGCTACACCTTC
TRBJ2-1 many TRBD2 TRBV4-1 CASSQDGQAGGPDEQFF TGCGCCAGCAGCCAAGATGGGCAAGCGGGAGGGCCCGATGAGCAGTTCTTC
TRBJ2-5 - TRBD1 TRBV7-3 CASSVTGGRETQYF TGTGCCAGCAGCGTAACAGGGGGCAGAGAGACCCAGTACTTC
TRBJ2-1 - TRBD2 TRBV5-1 CATPPPGLEDEQFF TGCGCCACCCCACCCCCGGGACTAGAAGATGAGCAGTTCTTC
TRBJ2-5 few TRBD2 TRBV7-8 CASSPLGLAGSQETQYF TGTGCCAGCAGCCCTCTCGGACTAGCGGGGAGCCAAGAGACCCAGTACTTC
TRBJ1-6 - - TRBV19 CASKDTLSWQKFHF TGTGCCAGTAAGGACACCCTATCGTGGCAGAAGTTCCACTTT
TRBJ2-1 many TRBD1 TRBV4-1 CASSQGQGHSYNEQFF TGCGCCAGCAGCCAAGGACAGGGACACTCCTACAATGAGCAGTTCTTC